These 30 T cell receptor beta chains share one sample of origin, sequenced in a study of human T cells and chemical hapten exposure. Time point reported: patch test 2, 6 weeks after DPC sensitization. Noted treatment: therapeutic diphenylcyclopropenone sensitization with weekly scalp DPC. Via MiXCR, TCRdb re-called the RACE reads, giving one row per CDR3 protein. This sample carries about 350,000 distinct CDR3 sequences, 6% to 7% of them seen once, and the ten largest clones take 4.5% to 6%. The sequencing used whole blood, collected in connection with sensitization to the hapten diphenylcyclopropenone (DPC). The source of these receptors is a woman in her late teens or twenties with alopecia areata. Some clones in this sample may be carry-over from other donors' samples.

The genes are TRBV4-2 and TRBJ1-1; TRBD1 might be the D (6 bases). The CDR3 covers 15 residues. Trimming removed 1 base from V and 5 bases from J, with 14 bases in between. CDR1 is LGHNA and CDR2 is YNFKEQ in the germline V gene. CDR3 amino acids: CASSQAYQGGTEAFF. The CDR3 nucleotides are TGTGCCAGCAGCCAAGCCTACCAAGGGGGGACTGAAGCTTTCTTT.

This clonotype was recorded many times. The DNA of the CDR3 is TGTGCCAGCAGCCAAGGAAGGACAGGGCATTTGCATGGCTACACCTTC. This encodes CASSQGRTGHLHGYTF. This rearrangement joins TRBV3-1 to TRBJ1-2; 8 nucleotides align to TRBD1. The CDR3 has 16 amino acids. The ends lost 1 base at V and 6 bases at J; junction bases unmatched: 10. The germline V gene has CDR1 LGHDT and CDR2 YNNKEL (reference sequence).

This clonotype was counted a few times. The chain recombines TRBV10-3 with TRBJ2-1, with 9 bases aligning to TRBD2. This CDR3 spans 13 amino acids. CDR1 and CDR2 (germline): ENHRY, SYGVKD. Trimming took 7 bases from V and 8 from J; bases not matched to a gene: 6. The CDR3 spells CAITKGLAYEQFF. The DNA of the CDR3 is TGTGCCATCACCAAGGGACTAGCATATGAGCAGTTCTTC.

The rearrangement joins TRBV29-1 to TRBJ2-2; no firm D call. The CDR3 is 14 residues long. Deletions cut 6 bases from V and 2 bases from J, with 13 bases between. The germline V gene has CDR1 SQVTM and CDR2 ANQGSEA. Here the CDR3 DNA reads TGCAGCGTCCCGGTAGGGTTAAACACCGGGGAGCTGTTTTTT. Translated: CSVPVGLNTGELFF.

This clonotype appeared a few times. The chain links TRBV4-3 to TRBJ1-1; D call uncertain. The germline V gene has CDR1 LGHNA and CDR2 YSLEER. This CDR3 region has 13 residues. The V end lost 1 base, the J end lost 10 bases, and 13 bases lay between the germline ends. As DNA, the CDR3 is TGCGCCAGCAGCCAAGGAGGTCCCCGTGGAGCTTTCTTT. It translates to CASSQGGPRGAFF.

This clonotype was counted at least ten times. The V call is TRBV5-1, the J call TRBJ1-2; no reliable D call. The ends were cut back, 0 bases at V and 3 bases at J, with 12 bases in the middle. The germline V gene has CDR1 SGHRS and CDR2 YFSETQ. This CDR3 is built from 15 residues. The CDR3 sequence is CASSLGPRIDYGYTF. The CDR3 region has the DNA TGCGCCAGCAGCTTGGGTCCCAGGATAGACTATGGCTACACCTTC.

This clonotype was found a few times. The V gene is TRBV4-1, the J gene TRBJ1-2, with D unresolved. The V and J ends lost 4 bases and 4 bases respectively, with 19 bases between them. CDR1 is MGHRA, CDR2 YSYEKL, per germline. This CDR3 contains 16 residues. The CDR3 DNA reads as TGCGCCAGCAGCCCACCCTGGACTACAGAAACCTATGGCTACACCTTC. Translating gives CASSPPWTTETYGYTF.

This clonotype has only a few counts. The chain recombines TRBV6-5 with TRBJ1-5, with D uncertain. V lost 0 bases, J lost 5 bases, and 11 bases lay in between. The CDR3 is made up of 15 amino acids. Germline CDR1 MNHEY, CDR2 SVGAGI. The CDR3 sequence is CASSYSRPGYQPQHF. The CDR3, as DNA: TGTGCCAGCAGTTACTCCAGACCAGGCTATCAGCCCCAGCATTTT.

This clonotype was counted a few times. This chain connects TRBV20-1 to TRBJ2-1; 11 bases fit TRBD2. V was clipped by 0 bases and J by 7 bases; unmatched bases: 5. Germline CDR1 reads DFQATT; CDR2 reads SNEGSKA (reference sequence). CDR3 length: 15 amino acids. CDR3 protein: CSARDIAGGQNEQFF. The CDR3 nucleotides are TGCAGTGCTAGAGACATAGCGGGGGGGCAGAATGAGCAGTTCTTC.

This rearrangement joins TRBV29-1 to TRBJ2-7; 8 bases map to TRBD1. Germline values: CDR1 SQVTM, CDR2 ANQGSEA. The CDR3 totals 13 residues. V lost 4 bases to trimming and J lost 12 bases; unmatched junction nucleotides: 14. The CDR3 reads CSVVSGQGLGRYF. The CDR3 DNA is TGCAGCGTTGTCAGTGGACAGGGCCTCGGTCGGTACTTC.

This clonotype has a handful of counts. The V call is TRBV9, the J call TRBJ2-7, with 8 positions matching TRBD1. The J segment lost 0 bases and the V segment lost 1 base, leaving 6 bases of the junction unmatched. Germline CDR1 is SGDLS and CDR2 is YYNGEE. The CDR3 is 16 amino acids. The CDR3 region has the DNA TGTGCCAGCAGCGTACCCCCAGGGGGCGCCTCCTACGAGCAGTACTTC. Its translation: CASSVPPGGASYEQYF.

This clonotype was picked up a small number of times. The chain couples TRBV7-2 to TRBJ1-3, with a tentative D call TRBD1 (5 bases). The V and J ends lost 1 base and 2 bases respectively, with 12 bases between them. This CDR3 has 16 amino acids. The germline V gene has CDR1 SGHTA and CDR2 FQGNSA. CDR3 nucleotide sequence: TGTGCCAGCAGCTTAGGGGGGTCTTTAACTGGAAACACCATATATTTT. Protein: CASSLGGSLTGNTIYF.

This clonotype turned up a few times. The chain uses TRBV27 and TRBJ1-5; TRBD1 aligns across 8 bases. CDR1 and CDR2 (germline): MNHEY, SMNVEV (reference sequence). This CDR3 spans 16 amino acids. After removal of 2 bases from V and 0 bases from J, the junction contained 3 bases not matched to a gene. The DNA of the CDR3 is TGTGCCAGCAGTTTAAGGCAGGGGGCTAGCAATCAGCCCCAGCATTTT. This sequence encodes CASSLRQGASNQPQHF.

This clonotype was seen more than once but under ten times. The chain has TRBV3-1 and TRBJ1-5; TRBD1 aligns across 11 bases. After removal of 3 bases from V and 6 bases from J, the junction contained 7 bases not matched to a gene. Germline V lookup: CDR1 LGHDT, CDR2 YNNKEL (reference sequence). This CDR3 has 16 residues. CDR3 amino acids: CASSHRTGGEVQPQHF. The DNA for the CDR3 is TGTGCCAGCAGCCATCGGACAGGGGGCGAAGTTCAGCCCCAGCATTTT.

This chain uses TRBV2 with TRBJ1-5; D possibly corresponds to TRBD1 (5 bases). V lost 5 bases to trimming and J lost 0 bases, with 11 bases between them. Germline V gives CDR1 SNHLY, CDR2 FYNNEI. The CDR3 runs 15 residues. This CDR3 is CASSWGSVSNQPQHF. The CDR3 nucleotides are TGTGCCAGCAGTTGGGGCAGCGTTAGCAATCAGCCCCAGCATTTT.

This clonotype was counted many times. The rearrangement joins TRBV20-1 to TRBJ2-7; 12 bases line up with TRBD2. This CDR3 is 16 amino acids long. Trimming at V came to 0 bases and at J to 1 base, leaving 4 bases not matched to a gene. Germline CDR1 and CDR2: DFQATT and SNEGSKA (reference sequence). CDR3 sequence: CSARDWTSGDSYEQYF. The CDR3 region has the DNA TGCAGTGCTAGAGATTGGACTAGCGGGGATTCCTACGAGCAGTACTTC.

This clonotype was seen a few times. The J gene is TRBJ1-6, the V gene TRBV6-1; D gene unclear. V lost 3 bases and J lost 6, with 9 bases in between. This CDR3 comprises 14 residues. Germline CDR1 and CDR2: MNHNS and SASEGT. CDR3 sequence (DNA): TGTGCCAGCAGTGAGATGCGATTTAATTCACCCCTCCACTTT. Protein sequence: CASSEMRFNSPLHF.

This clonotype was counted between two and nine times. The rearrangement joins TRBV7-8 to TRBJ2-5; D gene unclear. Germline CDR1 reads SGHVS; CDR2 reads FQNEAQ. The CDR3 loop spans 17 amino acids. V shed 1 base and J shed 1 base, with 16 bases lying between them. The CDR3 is CASSLGASGAGQETQYF. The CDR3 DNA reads TGTGCCAGCAGCTTAGGGGCGTCGGGCGCCGGCCAAGAGACCCAGTACTTC.

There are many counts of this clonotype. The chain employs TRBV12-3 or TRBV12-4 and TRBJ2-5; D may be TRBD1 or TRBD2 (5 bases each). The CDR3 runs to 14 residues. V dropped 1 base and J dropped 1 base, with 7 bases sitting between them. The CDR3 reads CASSLGGAQETQYF. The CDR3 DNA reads TGTGCCAGCAGTTTAGGAGGGGCCCAAGAGACCCAGTACTTC.

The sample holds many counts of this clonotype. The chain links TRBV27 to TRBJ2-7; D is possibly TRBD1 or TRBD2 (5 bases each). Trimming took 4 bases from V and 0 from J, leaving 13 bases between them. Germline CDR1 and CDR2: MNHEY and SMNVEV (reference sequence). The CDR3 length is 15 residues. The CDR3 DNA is TGTGCCAGCAGTTCTTTGGGGGAGAACTCCTACGAGCAGTACTTC. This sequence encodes CASSSLGENSYEQYF.

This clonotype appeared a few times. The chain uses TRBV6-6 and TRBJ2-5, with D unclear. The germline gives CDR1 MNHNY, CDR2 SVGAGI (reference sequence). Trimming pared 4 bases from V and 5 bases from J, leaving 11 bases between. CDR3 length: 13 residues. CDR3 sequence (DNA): TGTGCCAGCAGTTCGGCCAGCTTGGAGACCCAGTACTTC. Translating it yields CASSSASLETQYF.

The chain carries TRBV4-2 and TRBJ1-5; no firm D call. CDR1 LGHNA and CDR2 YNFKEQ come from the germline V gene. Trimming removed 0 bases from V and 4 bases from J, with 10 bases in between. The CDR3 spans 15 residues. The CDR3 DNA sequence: TGTGCCAGCAGCCAAGATTTGGGAGCTAATCAGCCCCAGCATTTT. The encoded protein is CASSQDLGANQPQHF.

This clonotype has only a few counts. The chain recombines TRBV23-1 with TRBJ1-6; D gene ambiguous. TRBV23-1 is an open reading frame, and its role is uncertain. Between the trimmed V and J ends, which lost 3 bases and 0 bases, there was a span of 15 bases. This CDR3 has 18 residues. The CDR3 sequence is CASSHSHLASSYNSPLHF. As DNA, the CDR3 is TGCGCCAGCAGTCATTCCCACTTGGCGAGCTCCTATAATTCACCCCTCCACTTT.

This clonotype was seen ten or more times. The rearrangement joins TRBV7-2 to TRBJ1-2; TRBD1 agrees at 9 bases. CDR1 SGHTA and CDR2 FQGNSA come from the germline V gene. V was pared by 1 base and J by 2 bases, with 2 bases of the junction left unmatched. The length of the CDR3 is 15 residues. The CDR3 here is CASSLGGQGNYGYTF. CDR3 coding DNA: TGTGCCAGCAGCTTAGGGGGACAGGGCAACTATGGCTACACCTTC.

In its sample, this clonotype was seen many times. The CDR3 loop is CSAQRNEQFF. CDR3 DNA sequence: TGCAGTGCCCAGCGGAATGAGCAGTTCTTC. This chain connects TRBV20-1 to TRBJ2-1; possibly TRBD2 for D (5 bases). The germline V gene encodes CDR1 DFQATT and CDR2 SNEGSKA (reference sequence). This CDR3 has 10 residues. The V and J ends lost 6 bases and 7 bases respectively, with 7 bases between them.

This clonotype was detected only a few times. As DNA, the CDR3 is TGTGCCAGCAGCTTTTCAGGGACATCTAACTATGGCTACACCTTC. It is translated as CASSFSGTSNYGYTF. The V gene is TRBV7-2, the J gene TRBJ1-2, with a weak D call TRBD1 (6 bases). Germline V gene sequence: CDR1 SGHTA, CDR2 FQGNSA. Trimming removed 3 bases from V and 0 bases from J, with 11 bases in between. The CDR3 length is 15 residues.

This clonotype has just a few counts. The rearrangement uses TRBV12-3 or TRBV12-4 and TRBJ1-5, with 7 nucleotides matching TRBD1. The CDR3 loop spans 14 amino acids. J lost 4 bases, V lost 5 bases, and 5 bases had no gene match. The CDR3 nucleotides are TGTGCCAGCAGTGTGAGACAGGGTAATCAGCCCCAGCATTTT. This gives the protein CASSVRQGNQPQHF.

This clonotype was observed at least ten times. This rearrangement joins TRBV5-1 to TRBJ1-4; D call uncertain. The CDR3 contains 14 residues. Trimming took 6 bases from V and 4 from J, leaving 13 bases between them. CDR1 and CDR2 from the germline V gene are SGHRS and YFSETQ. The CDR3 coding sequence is TGCGCCAGCAAATTCCGGTTGGGTAATGAAAAACTGTTTTTT. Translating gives CASKFRLGNEKLFF.

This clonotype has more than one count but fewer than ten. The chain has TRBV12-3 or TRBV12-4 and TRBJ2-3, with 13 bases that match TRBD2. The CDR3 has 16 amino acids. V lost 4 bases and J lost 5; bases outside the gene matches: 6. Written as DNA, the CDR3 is TGTGCCAGCAGTTCAGCCGGGACTAGCGGGGTAGATACGCAGTATTTT. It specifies CASSSAGTSGVDTQYF.

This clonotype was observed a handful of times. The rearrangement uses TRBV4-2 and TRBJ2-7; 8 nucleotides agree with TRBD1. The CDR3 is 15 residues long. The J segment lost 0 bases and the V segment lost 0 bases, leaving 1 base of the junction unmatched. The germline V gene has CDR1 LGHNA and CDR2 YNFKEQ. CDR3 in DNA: TGTGCCAGCAGCCAAGAAGGGACAGGCTCCTACGAGCAGTACTTC. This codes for CASSQEGTGSYEQYF.